This T cell receptor beta chain was recorded in a study of technical replicates of blood from several donors. V dropped 1 base and J dropped 4 bases, with 3 bases sitting between them. This CDR3 contains 12 residues. The germline V gene has CDR1 MGHRA and CDR2 YSYEKL. The data were produced by immunoSEQ multiplex PCR, yet TCRdb's version contains in-frame clones alone and is incomplete. This table holds about 74,000 clones, approximately 94% found once. V is TRBV4-1 and J is TRBJ2-3; D gene unclear. The clonotype originates from a human donor in good health. Specimen: T cells isolated from PBMCs. CDR3 loop: CASSQVADTQYF. CDR3 bases: TGCGCCAGCAGCCAAGTAGCAGATACGCAGTATTTT.